The sequence of this T cell receptor beta chain was determined in a study of T cell responses to AZD1222 COVID-19 vaccine. On this clone: Its target is unknown.

Profiled with immunoSEQ multiplex PCR; TCRdb holds only in-frame clones, not every one. Of roughly 130,000 clones listed, 92% are singletons. Regarding the study as a whole: Of spike-specific TCRs, nearly half reportedly target regions left unmutated in variants. Females made up more of the donors, who were largely white British, and clonal diversity may have come out too low. Repertoire sampling occurred only after the peak T cell response.

Combined were second doses at about 4 or about 12 weeks. Germline V CDR1 and CDR2: SNHLY, FYNNEI. J was trimmed by 0 bases and V by 6 bases; bases with no gene match: 5. The CDR3 totals 16 residues. The V gene is TRBV2, the J gene TRBJ1-6; 7 bases fit TRBD1. The specimen was peripheral blood, collected 28 days after the second AZD1222 dose. The receptor was isolated from an adult who received the AZD1222 COVID-19 vaccine. CDR3 region: CASRAGQSSYNSPLHF. DNA of the CDR3: TGTGCCAGCAGAGCGGGACAGAGCTCCTATAATTCACCCCTCCACTTT.